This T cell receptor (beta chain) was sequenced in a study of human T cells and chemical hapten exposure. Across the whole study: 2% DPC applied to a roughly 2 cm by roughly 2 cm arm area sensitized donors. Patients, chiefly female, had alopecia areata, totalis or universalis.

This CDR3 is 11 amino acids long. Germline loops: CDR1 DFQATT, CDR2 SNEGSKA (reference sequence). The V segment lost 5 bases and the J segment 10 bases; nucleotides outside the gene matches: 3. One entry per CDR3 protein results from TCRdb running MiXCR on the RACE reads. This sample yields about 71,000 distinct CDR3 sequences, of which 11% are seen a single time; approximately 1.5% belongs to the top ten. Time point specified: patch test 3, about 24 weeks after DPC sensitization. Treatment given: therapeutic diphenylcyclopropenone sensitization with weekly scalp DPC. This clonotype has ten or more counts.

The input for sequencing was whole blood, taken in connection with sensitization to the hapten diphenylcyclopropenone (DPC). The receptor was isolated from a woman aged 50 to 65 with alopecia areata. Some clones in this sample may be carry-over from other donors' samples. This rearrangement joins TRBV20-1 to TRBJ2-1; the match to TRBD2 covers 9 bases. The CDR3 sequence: CSAGGRAEQFF. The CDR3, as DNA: TGCAGTGCTGGCGGGAGGGCAGAGCAGTTCTTC.